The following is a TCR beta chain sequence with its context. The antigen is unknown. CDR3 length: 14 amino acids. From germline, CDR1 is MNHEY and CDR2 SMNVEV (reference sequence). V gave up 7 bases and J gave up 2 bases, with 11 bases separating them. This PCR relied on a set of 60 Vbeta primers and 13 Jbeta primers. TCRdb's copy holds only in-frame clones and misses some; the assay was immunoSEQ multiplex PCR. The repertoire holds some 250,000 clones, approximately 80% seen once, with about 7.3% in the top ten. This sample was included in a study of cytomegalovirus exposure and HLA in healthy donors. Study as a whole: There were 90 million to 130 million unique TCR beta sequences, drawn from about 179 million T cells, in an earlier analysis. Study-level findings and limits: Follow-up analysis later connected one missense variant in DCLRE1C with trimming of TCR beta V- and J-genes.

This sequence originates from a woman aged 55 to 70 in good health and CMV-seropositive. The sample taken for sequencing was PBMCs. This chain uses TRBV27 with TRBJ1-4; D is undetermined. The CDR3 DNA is TGTGCCAGCACCGGAGGGCGCACTAATGAAAAACTGTTTTTT. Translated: CASTGGRTNEKLFF. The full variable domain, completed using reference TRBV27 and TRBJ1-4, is EAQVTQNPRYLITVTGKKLTVTCSQNMNHEYMSWYRQDPGLGLRQIYYSMNVEVTDKGDVPEGYKVSRKEKRNFPLILESPSPNQTSLYFCASTGGRTNEKLFFGSGTQLSVL.